These 14 T cell receptor beta chains came from one sample sequenced in a study of blood T cells in healthy people across ages. Primed by a sample-barcoded 5' primer and a J-beta primer mix, a second PCR proceeded for about 7 to 11 cycles. TCRdb ran MiXCR on the 5' RACE reads and lists one entry per CDR3 protein. Of roughly 1,500,000 distinct CDR3 sequences in the sample, about 35% are singletons; the top ten hold about 11%. Sequencing was carried out using blood. The receptors derive from a woman in her twenties or thirties in good health.

The rearrangement uses TRBV7-6 and TRBJ1-3; 8 bases agree with TRBD1. The CDR3 has 12 residues. The J segment lost 10 bases and the V segment lost 5 bases, leaving 4 bases of the junction unmatched. The V gene's germline CDR1 is SGHVS and CDR2 FNYEAQ. CDR3 protein: CASSTRQGTIYF. The CDR3 bases are TGTGCCAGCAGCACCCGACAGGGGACCATATATTTT.

Remarks on this clonotype: The junction differs from germline at one of its ends, possibly a read error. V usage is TRBV27 and J usage is TRBJ2-1; D is unclear. From germline, CDR1 is MNHEY and CDR2 SMNVEV (reference sequence). The CDR3 is made up of 12 amino acids. CDR3 amino acids: CTSSYDDNEQFF. Written as DNA, the CDR3 is TGTACCAGCAGCTATGATGACAATGAGCAGTTCTTC.

This chain joins TRBV9 and TRBJ2-7; D remains ambiguous. The DNA matches TRBJ2-5 better at its end, which makes the J call doubtful. Looked up from germline, CDR1 is SGDLS and CDR2 is YYNGEE. The CDR3 runs 13 residues. This chain's CDR3 is CASSVVGFGTQYF. CDR3 in DNA: TGTGCCAGCAGCGTAGTGGGGTTTGGGACCCAGTACTTC.

The genes are TRBV3-1 and TRBJ1-2; D gene uncertain. This CDR3 is built from 14 residues. V dropped 1 base and J dropped 4 bases, with 10 bases sitting between them. The germline gives CDR1 LGHDT, CDR2 YNNKEL (reference sequence). DNA for the CDR3: TGTGCCAGCAGCCAAGGTGAAGGGTCCTATGGCTACACCTTC. Its protein product is CASSQGEGSYGYTF.

The rearrangement links TRBV27 to TRBJ2-7; perhaps TRBD2 as D (6 bases). TRBJ2-5 matches the DNA end more closely, so the J call is doubtful. Germline loops: CDR1 MNHEY, CDR2 SMNVEV (reference sequence). The CDR3 extends over 15 amino acids. The CDR3 DNA sequence: TGTGCCAGCAGTCCTCCGTCGGGAGTCGGAGAGACCCAGTACTTC. Translation: CASSPPSGVGETQYF.

The chain recombines TRBV6-5 with TRBJ2-2, with 8 bases identical to TRBD2. This CDR3 region has 15 residues. The ends lost 9 bases at V and 4 bases at J; junction bases unmatched: 10. Germline CDR1 and CDR2: MNHEY and SVGAGI. The CDR3 nucleotides are TGTGCCAGTAAGACGAGTCGGGGGGGCACCGGGGAGCTGTTTTTT. Protein: CASKTSRGGTGELFF.

In this sample, this clonotype turned up many times. The chain is built from TRBV10-3 and TRBJ2-5; D tentatively fits TRBD1 or TRBD2 (6 bases each). The tail of the sequence fits TRBJ2-7 better, so the J call may be wrong. The germline V gene encodes CDR1 ENHRY and CDR2 SYGVKD. The CDR3 runs 14 residues. The CDR3 nucleotides read TGTGCCATCAGTGAAAGGGGGGTTGTAACCGAGCAGTACTTC. Its translation is CAISERGVVTEQYF.

This clonotype was counted a few times. The rearrangement links TRBV4-1 to TRBJ1-1; maybe TRBD1 (5 bases). Trimming left V 0 bases short and J 10 bases short, with 6 bases between. This CDR3 region has 11 residues. Germline lookup yields CDR1 MGHRA and CDR2 YSYEKL. The CDR3 loop is CASSQDRGAFF. The CDR3 nucleotides read TGCGCCAGCAGCCAAGATAGGGGAGCTTTCTTT.

This clonotype was seen only a few times. The chain couples TRBV3-1 to TRBJ2-6; no clear D gene. The V gene lost 0 bases and the J gene lost 4 bases, with 10 bases spanning the gap. The germline CDR1 and CDR2 sequences are LGHDT and YNNKEL (reference sequence). This CDR3 has 16 residues. For the CDR3, the DNA is TGTGCCAGCAGCCAAGATCGGCTTATCGGGGCCAACGTCCTGACTTTC. Protein: CASSQDRLIGANVLTF.

This clonotype was detected only once. A much more abundant neighbour one base away suggests this may be a read error. The chain is built from TRBV4-1 and TRBJ2-7; 7 bases align to TRBD1. The CDR3 loop spans 15 amino acids. V lost 3 bases and J lost 3; bases outside the gene matches: 8. In germline, CDR1 is MGHRA, CDR2 YSYEKL. The CDR3 reads CASSQIGTEVYEQYF. CDR3 DNA: TGCGCCAGCAGCCAGATCGGGACAGAGGTCTACGAGCAGTACTTC.

About this clonotype itself: The junction shows a germline mismatch at one end, possibly a read error. V is TRBV5-1 and J is TRBJ2-7; TRBD2 is a possible D gene (6 bases). In germline, CDR1 is SGHRS, CDR2 YFSETQ. The CDR3 sequence is 16 residues long. CDR3 bases: TGCGCCAGCTCCTCACCGGAGGGGACGCCCTCCTACGAGCAGTGCTTC. Amino acids: CASSSPEGTPSYEQCF.

V gene TRBV6-1 combines with J gene TRBJ2-1; TRBD2 matches 10 bases. The CDR3 length is 19 residues. Germline values: CDR1 MNHNS, CDR2 SASEGT. V gave up 4 bases and J gave up 0 bases; unmatched junction bases: 12. CDR3 nucleotides: TGTGCCAGCAGTGCGACCTCCTTAGCGGGGGGCAACTCCTACAATGAGCAGTTCTTC. It is translated as CASSATSLAGGNSYNEQFF.

This clonotype appeared many times. V and J are TRBV27 and TRBJ1-1; 10 bases are a match to TRBD1. V was pared by 3 bases and J by 5 bases, with 6 bases of the junction left unmatched. Germline loops: CDR1 MNHEY, CDR2 SMNVEV (reference sequence). The CDR3 is 15 residues long. This chain's CDR3 is CASSLGQGFRTEAFF. The CDR3 DNA reads as TGTGCCAGCAGTTTGGGACAGGGGTTCCGAACTGAAGCTTTCTTT.

This chain joins TRBV28 and TRBJ2-2, with D perhaps matching TRBD2 (5 bases). This CDR3 has 16 residues. The V gene lost 3 bases and the J gene lost 4 bases, with 15 bases spanning the gap. CDR1 is MDHEN and CDR2 is SYDVKM in the germline V gene. DNA for the CDR3: TGTGCCAGCAGTTTTTGGTCCCTCAGCGGCACCGGGGAGCTGTTTTTT. Its translation is CASSFWSLSGTGELFF.